The text below deals with one T cell receptor beta chain. This entry belongs to a study of technical replicates of blood from several donors. CDR1 ENHRY and CDR2 SYGVKD come from the germline V gene. This CDR3 region has 15 residues. The junction had 8 bases not matched to a gene; V was cut back by 10 bases and J by 0 bases. Profiling relied on immunoSEQ multiplex PCR, and the TCRdb table lists in-frame clones only, not all of them. The table includes around 50,000 clones, 80% to 95% detected once. The TCR was taken from a human donor in good health. Some clones in this sample may be carry-over from other donors' samples. J is TRBJ2-3 and V is TRBV10-3; 9 bases map to TRBD2. The sequenced sample consisted of PBMCs. CDR3 region: CATTGTSSSTDTQYF. The DNA for the CDR3 is TGTGCCACGACGGGGACTAGCAGTAGCACAGATACGCAGTATTTT.